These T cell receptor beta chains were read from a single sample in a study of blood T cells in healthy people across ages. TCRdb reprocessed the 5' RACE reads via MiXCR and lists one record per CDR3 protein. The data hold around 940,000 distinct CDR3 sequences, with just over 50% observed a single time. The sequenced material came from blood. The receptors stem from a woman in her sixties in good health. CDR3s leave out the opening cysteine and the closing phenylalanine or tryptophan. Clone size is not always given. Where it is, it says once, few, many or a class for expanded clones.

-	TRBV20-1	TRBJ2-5	SAKQQIAPNEQN
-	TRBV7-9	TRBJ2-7	ASSLGGAWNEQY
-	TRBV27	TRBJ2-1	ASHYLGGTSAYNEQF
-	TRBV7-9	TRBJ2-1	ATLGGGYNEQF
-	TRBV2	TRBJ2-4	ASSEGGALAKNIQY
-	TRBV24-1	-	ATSDQGGINNEQF
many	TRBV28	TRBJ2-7	ASSPAGYEQY
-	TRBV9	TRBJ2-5	ASSVAQAGESY
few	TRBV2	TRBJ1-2	ASTAFMTGGRDGYT
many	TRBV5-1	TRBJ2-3	ASSLRETDTQY
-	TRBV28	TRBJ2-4	ASSLWEGRAKNIQY
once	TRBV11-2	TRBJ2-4	ASSPNSLKNIQY
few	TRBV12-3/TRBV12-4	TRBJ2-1	ASSLSGSTYNEQF
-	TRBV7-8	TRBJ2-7	ASSLVPSGYEQY
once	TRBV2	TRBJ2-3	ASSERPGLAGVRRTDTQY
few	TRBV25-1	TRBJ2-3	ASSELSVPTDTQY
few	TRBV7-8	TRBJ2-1	ASSLFRDRLYNEQF
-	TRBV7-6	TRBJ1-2	ASSSGRGVNYGYT
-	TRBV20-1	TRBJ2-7	SAPPPGGGYEQY
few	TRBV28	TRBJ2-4	ATRMTKLQY
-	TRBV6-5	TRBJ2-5	ASSYVSGYQETQY
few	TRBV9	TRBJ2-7	ASSRTDSSYEQY
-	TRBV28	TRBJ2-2	ATWRGISTGELF
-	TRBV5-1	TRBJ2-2	ASSLVGQGRLSSSGELF
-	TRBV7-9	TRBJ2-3	ASSVFGRQGLTQY
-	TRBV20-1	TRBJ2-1	SARGTSAYNEQF
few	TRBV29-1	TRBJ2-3	SVEEGRGAQY
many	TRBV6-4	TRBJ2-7	ASSELAGGYEQY
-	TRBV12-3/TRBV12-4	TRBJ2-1	ASSRLAGGTNEQF